These T cell receptor beta chains were read from a single sample in a study of molecular identifiers for immune sequencing clone quantification. In TCRdb, the PCR reads were re-called with MiXCR into one record per CDR3 protein. This sample has 490,000 or so distinct CDR3 sequences, with under 30% found just once. The sequencing sample was made of naive CD8+ T cells from blood, with Jurkat cell RNA spiked in. These receptors all stem from a human donor in good health. Some libraries in this study had Jurkat cell RNA spiked in. CDR3s leave out the opening cysteine and the closing phenylalanine or tryptophan. D genes are given only for firm matches.

v_gene	d_gene	j_gene	CDR3aa
TRBV4-1	.	TRBJ2-7	ASSQAQGSAEQY
TRBV27	.	TRBJ2-2	ASIQTDTGELF
TRBV6-5	.	TRBJ1-1	ASSYSGAGEAF
TRBV27	.	TRBJ1-5	ASTIPRGGHQPQH
TRBV11-2	.	TRBJ2-1	ACSSGLGSSYNEQF
TRBV4-1	.	TRBJ2-3	ASSQSPSTDTQY
TRBV6-8	.	TRBJ1-6	ASTITDRTSSSYNSPLH
TRBV7-9	.	TRBJ1-1	ASSLATEAF
TRBV4-1	TRBD2	TRBJ2-1	ASSHLGTSSYNEQF
TRBV3-1	.	TRBJ2-7	ASSPDTDSYEQY
TRBV4-3	.	TRBJ2-7	ASSQDRGGATYEQY
TRBV13	.	TRBJ2-7	ASSLHAVSYEQY
TRBV5-3	TRBD2	TRBJ2-7	ASSLLAGGQEQY
TRBV6-2/TRBV6-3	.	TRBJ2-5	ASSYSFSAGETQY
TRBV7-9	TRBD1	TRBJ1-1	ASSPGTGGWGAF
TRBV7-6	.	TRBJ2-7	ASSLASTEQY
TRBV19	.	TRBJ1-5	AGSGLGGYSNQLQH
TRBV5-6	TRBD1	TRBJ2-1	ASSLFSGTGVHNEQF
TRBV11-2	.	TRBJ1-2	ASSLNWGADGYT
TRBV6-5	TRBD1	TRBJ1-2	ASSYTTGGDYGYT
TRBV20-1	TRBD2	TRBJ2-5	SARSRSGGDWTQY
TRBV18	.	TRBJ2-2	ASSLDTAGELF
TRBV27	.	TRBJ2-3	ASSLGTPIADTQY
TRBV7-2	.	TRBJ2-7	ASSLEGRPNYEQY
TRBV20-1	.	TRBJ2-2	SATVPGTNTGELF
TRBV2	TRBD2	TRBJ2-3	ASSENSGITDTQY
TRBV24-1	.	TRBJ1-1	ATSDLGGADEDTEAF
TRBV19	.	TRBJ1-1	ASSMRGWNTGAF
TRBV27	TRBD1	TRBJ2-1	ASSWDGTGYNEQF
TRBV6-1	.	TRBJ2-7	ASVLGPSYEQY
TRBV6-5	.	TRBJ2-7	ASSYPGAYEQY
TRBV5-1	.	TRBJ2-1	ASTIGRYNEQF
TRBV9	.	TRBJ2-7	ASSAHQGYEQY
TRBV10-3	.	TRBJ2-7	AISDIDRAYEQY
TRBV12-3/TRBV12-4	.	TRBJ2-3	ASSSDFAGADTQY
TRBV18	.	TRBJ2-1	ASLDSGDGTYNEQF
TRBV4-1	.	TRBJ2-7	ASSQGVQTYEQY
TRBV4-1	.	TRBJ1-4	ASSPAHRGPALPPNENLF
TRBV6-6	.	TRBJ2-3	ASNQYLSTDTQY
TRBV5-1	TRBD1	TRBJ1-2	ASSLPTGEGYGYT
TRBV7-2	TRBD1	TRBJ2-7	ASSGLETGGYEQY
TRBV13	.	TRBJ2-1	ASSNPVGEPNEQF
TRBV9	TRBD2	TRBJ2-3	ASSVGDSGRATDTQY
TRBV6-6	.	TRBJ2-6	ASSSGVSGANVLT
TRBV4-1	TRBD2	TRBJ2-3	ASSQELAGVSDTQY
TRBV30	.	TRBJ1-3	AWEGSSGNTIY
TRBV7-8	TRBD1	TRBJ1-2	ASSLWGQGYGYT
TRBV13	.	TRBJ1-5	ASSPTELPSSPQH
TRBV5-1	TRBD2	TRBJ2-2	ASSLASGAGELF
TRBV6-2/TRBV6-3	.	TRBJ2-7	ASSYLGAEQY
TRBV9	.	TRBJ2-2	ASSVDEVWDSGNTGELF
TRBV4-3	TRBD1	TRBJ2-3	ASSQERTGRPDTQY
TRBV5-1	.	TRBJ2-3	ATTTDSEADTQY